This TCR beta chain stems from a study of siplizumab effects on memory and regulatory T cells. Findings and limits, study-wide: Few alloreactive clones mapped to unstimulated subsets.

An approximately 6-day coculture at 37°C was performed with the mixed lymphocyte reaction cells. Around 100,000 TCR templates underwent assay in each sample. The table came from immunoSEQ multiplex PCR; TCRdb's copy has only in-frame clones and leaves some out. The sample holds more than 5,000 clones, 50% seen once. V was trimmed by 0 bases and J by 3 bases, leaving 13 bases between them. This CDR3 contains 16 residues. CDR1 is SGHRS and CDR2 is YFSETQ in the germline V gene. Points on this clone: Its antigen remains unidentified.

This rearrangement joins TRBV5-1 to TRBJ2-1; TRBD2 might be the D (6 bases). Sample: CFSE-low (dividing) CD8+ T cells sorted from an allogeneic mixed lymphocyte reaction. The receptor was derived from a human donor in good health; the cells came from an allogeneic mixed lymphocyte reaction. Some clones in this sample may be carry-over from other donors' samples. CDR3 DNA: TGCGCCAGCAGCTTGGATTCGGGACTCAACTACAATGAGCAGTTCTTC. Protein sequence: CASSLDSGLNYNEQFF. Variable domain in full (rest from reference TRBV5-1 and TRBJ2-1): KAGVTQTPRYLIKTRGQQVTLSCSPISGHRSVSWYQQTPGQGLQFLFEYFSETQRNKGNFPGRFSGRQFSNSRSEMNVSTLELGDSALYLCASSLDSGLNYNEQFFGPGTRLTVL.